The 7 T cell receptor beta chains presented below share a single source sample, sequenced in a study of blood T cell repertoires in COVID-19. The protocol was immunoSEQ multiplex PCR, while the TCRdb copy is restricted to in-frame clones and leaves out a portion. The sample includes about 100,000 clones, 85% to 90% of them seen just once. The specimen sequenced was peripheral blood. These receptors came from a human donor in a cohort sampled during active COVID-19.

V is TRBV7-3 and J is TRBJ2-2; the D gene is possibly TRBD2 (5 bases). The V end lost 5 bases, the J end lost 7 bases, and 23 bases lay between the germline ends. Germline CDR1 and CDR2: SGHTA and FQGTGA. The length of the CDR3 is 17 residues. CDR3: CASSPFGNRGEVGELFF. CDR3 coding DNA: TGTGCCAGCAGCCCCTTCGGTAATCGGGGAGAGGTCGGGGAGCTGTTTTTT.

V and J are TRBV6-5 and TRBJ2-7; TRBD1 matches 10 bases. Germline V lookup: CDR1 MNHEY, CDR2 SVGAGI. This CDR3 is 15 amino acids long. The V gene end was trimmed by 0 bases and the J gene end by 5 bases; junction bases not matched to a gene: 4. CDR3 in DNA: TGTGCCAGCAGTTACTCAGGGACAGGGGTCCACGAGCAGTACTTC. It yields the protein CASSYSGTGVHEQYF.

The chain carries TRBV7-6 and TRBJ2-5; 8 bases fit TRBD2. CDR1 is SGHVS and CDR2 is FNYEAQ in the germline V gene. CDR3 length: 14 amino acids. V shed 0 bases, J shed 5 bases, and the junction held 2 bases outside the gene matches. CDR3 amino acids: CASSLAGGGETQYF. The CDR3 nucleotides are TGTGCCAGCAGCTTAGCGGGCGGGGGGGAGACCCAGTACTTC.

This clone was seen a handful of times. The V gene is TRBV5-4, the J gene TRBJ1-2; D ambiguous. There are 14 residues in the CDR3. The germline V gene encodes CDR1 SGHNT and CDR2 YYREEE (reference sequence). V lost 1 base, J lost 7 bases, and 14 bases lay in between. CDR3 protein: CASSLPGEKGGYTF. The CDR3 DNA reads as TGTGCCAGCAGCTTGCCTGGGGAGAAGGGTGGCTACACCTTC.

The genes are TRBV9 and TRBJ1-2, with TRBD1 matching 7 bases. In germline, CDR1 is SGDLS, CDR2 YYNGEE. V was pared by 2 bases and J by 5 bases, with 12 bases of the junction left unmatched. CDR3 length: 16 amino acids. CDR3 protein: CASSVGVEGAGYGYTF. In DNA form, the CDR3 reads TGTGCCAGCAGCGTGGGGGTAGAGGGGGCAGGGTATGGCTACACCTTC.

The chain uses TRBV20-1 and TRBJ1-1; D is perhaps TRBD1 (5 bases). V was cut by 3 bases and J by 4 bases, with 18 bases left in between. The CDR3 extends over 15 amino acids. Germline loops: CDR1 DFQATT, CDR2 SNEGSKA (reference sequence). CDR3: CSASQGYGGRTEAFF. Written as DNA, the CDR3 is TGCAGTGCTAGTCAGGGATACGGGGGTCGCACTGAAGCTTTCTTT.

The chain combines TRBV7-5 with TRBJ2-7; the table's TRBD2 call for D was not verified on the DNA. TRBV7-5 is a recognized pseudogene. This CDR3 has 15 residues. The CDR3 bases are TGTGTCAGAAGCTTGCCGCGCGGGGGAAGGTACGAGCAGTACTTC. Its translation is CVRSLPRGGRYEQYF.